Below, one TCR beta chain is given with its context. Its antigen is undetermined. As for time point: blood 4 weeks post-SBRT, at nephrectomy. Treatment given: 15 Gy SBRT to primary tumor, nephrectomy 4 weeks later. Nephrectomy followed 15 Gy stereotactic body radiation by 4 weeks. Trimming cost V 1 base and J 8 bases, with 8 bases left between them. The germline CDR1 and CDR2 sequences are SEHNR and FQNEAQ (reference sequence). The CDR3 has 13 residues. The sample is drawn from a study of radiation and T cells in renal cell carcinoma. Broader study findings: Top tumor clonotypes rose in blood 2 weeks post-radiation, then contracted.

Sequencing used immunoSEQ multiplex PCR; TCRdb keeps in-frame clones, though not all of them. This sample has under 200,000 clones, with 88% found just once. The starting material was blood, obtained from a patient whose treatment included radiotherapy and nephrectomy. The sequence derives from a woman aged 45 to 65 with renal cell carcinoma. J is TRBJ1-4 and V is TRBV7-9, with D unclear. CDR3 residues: CASSLDTSEKLFF. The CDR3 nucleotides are TGTGCCAGCAGCTTAGACACATCAGAAAAACTGTTTTTT.